The T cell receptor (beta chain) described here comes from a study of a mutant IDH1 vaccine in newly diagnosed glioma. The wider study: Patients came in for eight vaccinations, in weeks 1, 3, 5, 7, 11, 15, 19 and 23. Antecedent treatment encompassed radiotherapy, temozolomide, or their combination; the majority received both. Findings and limits, study-wide: The study observed vaccine-induced immune responses in roughly 93% of patients.

V lost 2 bases to trimming and J lost 8 bases, with 11 bases between them. This CDR3 contains 14 residues. Looked up from germline, CDR1 is SGHRS and CDR2 is YFSETQ. The assay was immunoSEQ multiplex PCR, and TCRdb's table has in-frame clones only and misses some. The sample comprises about 56,000 clones, approximately 90% of which are singletons, and about 4.6% rests with the top ten. This sample's time point: week 5, during vaccination. The investigators gave 300 ug of mutant IDH1 20-mer peptide in each vaccine dose, together with topical imiquimod. Every donor had a new WHO grade 3 or 4 astrocytoma that was IDH1-mutant, with loss of nuclear ATRX. A note on this clone: Its antigen is currently unknown.

This rearrangement joins TRBV5-1 to TRBJ1-6, with D uncertain. The starting material was PBMCs, obtained from a glioma patient whose treatment included an IDH1 peptide vaccine. The receptor was derived from a woman aged 40 to 50 with glioma. As DNA, the CDR3 is TGCGCCAGCAGCTTAACCCCCCTTTATTCACCCCTCCACTTT. Translated: CASSLTPLYSPLHF.